Here is one T cell receptor (beta chain) with its context. Its antigen remains undetermined. It has no much larger one-base neighbor in the sample; base qualities were not kept. This specimen's time point label, interpreted: blood from clinic visit 5 months post-surgery; TSC patient then seizure free. The surgery cases that showed the highest brain T cell transcript signatures were chosen for TCR beta chain sequencing of brain tissue, and of blood when it was available. Patients had been treated with at least one anti-epileptic drug before surgery. The TCR-sequenced patients were children whose drug-resistant epilepsy was caused by tuberous sclerosis complex, focal cortical dysplasia, Rasmussen encephalitis or hemimegalencephaly. The Monarch genomic DNA purification kit was used to extract bulk genomic DNA from unsorted brain tissue and whole blood. The data stem from a study of brain T cells in children with intractable seizures (dated by TCRdb to about 2021). For the study in its entirety: Resected brain tissue from over 50 pediatric epilepsy surgery cases was initially screened for immune gene transcripts with a NanoString immunology panel. Among the approximately twelve selected surgery cases, pre-surgery blood was additionally sequenced for eight, leaving four cases with brain tissue only.

From the germline V gene (reference sequence), CDR1 is LNHDA and CDR2 is SQIVND. From cysteine to phenylalanine, the CDR3 is 15 amino acids long. The only DNA kept is the CDR3, 45 bases in frame from the first base. Unmatched junction bases come to 3, with V trimmed by 6 bases and J by 0 bases. The immunoSEQ assay was applied to genomic DNA to generate the TCR beta chain sequences. The original methods were these. Any CDR3 sequence that did not begin with the conserved framework cysteine at position 104 was removed by hand. To get clonality, the normalized Shannon's Diversity Index was subtracted from one, giving values from 0 (maximal diversity) to 1 (oligoclonal). Differences in the frequency of the same CDR3 between samples, such as brain versus blood, were assessed with chi-squared comparison-of-proportions tests. Public clonotypes were found by searching immuneACCESS, and the VDJdb browser was used to assess similarity to known antiviral clonotypes. As stored in TCRdb, this immuneACCESS dataset retains in-frame rearrangements with V and J assigned. A fraction of the clones does not appear; measured against another copy, unresolved V genes explain less than half of the discrepancy, and the remainder lacks a known reason. V and J calls and clone size are as listed in that table; D and trimming were resolved from the DNA. The sample includes 340,000 or so clones, with about 93% observed a single time. The ten largest clones represent around 6% of the sample.

The study at large found these results: Because sequencing depth was different between pre-surgery and post-surgery blood, clones absent from the pre-surgery sample may reflect undersampling. Viral specificity was inferred only from CDR3 sequence similarity, and patients' HCMV serostatus was unknown.

The chain is encoded by TRBV19 joined to TRBJ2-1, and TRBD2 aligns with 9 junction nucleotides. Sample: peripheral blood, taken 4 to 5 months after surgery. The sequence came from a boy under two years old with tuberous sclerosis and intractable seizures. CDR3 reads: CASRLAGSSYNEQFF. DNA sequence: TGTGCCAGTAGACTAGCGGGTAGCTCCTACAATGAGCAGTTCTTC. Full variable domain (CDR3 extended with the reference TRBV19 and TRBJ2-1 proteins): DGGITQSPKYLFRKEGQNVTLSCEQNLNHDAMYWYRQDPGQGLRLIYYSQIVNDFQKGDIAEGYSVSREKKESFPLTVTSAQKNPTAFYLCASRLAGSSYNEQFFGPGTRLTVL.